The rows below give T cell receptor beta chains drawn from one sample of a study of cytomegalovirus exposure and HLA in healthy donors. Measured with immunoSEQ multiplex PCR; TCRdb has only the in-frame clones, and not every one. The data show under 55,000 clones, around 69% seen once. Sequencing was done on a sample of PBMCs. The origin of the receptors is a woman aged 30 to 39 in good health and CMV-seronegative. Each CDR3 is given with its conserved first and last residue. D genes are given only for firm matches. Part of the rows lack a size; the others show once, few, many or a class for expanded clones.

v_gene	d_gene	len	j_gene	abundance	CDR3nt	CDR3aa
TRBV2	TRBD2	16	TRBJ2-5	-	TGTGCCAGCACCGAGACTAGCGGGGGGCCATATGAGACCCAGTACTTC	CASTETSGGPYETQYF
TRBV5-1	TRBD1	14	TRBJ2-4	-	TGCGCCAGCAGCGCTGAAGGACAGGGAAACATTCAGTACTTC	CASSAEGQGNIQYF
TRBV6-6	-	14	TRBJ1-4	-	TGTGCCAGCAGGATACGGTATCCGGAGGGAAAACTGTTTTTT	CASRIRYPEGKLFF
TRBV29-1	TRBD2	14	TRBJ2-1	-	TGCAGCGTTGACCCTAGCGGGACAGAGGTTGAGCAGTTCTTC	CSVDPSGTEVEQFF
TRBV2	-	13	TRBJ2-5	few	TGTGCCAGCAGTTCTACGACGGGGGAGACCCAGTACTTC	CASSSTTGETQYF
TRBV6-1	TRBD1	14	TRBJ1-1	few	TGTGCCAGCAGTGAATACGACAGGGTATCTGAAGCTTTCTTT	CASSEYDRVSEAFF
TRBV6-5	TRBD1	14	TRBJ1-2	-	TGTGCCAGCAGCTACTCCACAGGGGGCTATGGCTACACCTTC	CASSYSTGGYGYTF
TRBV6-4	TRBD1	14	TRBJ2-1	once	TGTGCCAGCAGTGAATGGGGACAGGGGTCTGAGCAGTTCTTC	CASSEWGQGSEQFF
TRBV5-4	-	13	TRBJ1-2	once	TGTGCCAGCTTTGACAGTACTACCTTTGGCTACACCTTC	CASFDSTTFGYTF
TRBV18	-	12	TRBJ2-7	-	TGTGCCAGCTCACCCGACCCGGGCGAGCAGTACTTC	CASSPDPGEQYF
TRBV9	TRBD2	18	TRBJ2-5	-	TGTGCCAGCAGCGTACGCCCGACATCGGGAGGGCCACAAGAGACCCAGTACTTC	CASSVRPTSGGPQETQYF
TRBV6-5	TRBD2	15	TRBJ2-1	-	TGTGCCAGCAGTTGGGCTACGGGAGGGTACAATGAGCAGTTCTTC	CASSWATGGYNEQFF
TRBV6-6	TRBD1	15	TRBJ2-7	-	TGTGCCAGCAGCGAAAGGACAGGGAGTCTACGCGGGCAGTACTTC	CASSERTGSLRGQYF
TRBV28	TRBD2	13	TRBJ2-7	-	TGTGCCAGCAGAACTAGCGGTACCTACGAGCAGTACTTC	CASRTSGTYEQYF
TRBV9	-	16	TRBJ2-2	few	TGTGCCAGCAGCGTAGAGGGAGCGGCTCTCACCGGGGAGCTGTTTTTT	CASSVEGAALTGELFF
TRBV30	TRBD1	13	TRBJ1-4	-	TGTGCCTGGAGTCTACAGGGGAGTGAAAAACTGTTTTTT	CAWSLQGSEKLFF
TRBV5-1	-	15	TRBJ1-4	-	TGCGCCAGCAGCGCACAGGTATCGACTAATGAAAAACTGTTTTTT	CASSAQVSTNEKLFF
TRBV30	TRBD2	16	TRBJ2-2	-	TGTGCCTGGAGTGTACTAGCGGGAGGAGACGGCGGGGAGCTGTTTTTT	CAWSVLAGGDGGELFF
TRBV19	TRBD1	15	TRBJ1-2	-	TGTGCCAGTAGGCCACCCAGGGACAGGGCTGATGGCTACACCTTC	CASRPPRDRADGYTF
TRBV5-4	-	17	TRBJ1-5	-	TGTGCCAGCAGCTTGGAGTTGGTTGCGGATAGCAATCAGCCCCAGCATTTT	CASSLELVADSNQPQHF
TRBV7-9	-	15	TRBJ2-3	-	TGTGCCAGCAGCCCCACCGAGTCCTCCACAGATACGCAGTATTTT	CASSPTESSTDTQYF
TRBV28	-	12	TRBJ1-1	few	TGTGCCAGCAGTTTATCGGGTCACAAAGCTTTCTTT	CASSLSGHKAFF
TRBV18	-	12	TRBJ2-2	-	TGTGCCAGCTCACCTAGCGCAGGGGAGCTGTTTTTT	CASSPSAGELFF
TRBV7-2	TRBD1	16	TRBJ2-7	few	TGTGCCAGCAGCCTGACTAGGACAGGGAGCTCCTACGAGCAGTACTTC	CASSLTRTGSSYEQYF
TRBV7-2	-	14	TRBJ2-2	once	TGTGCCAGCAGCGAAAAACAGAACACCGGGGAGCTGTTTTTT	CASSEKQNTGELFF
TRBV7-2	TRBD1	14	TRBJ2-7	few	TGTGCCAGCAGCTTACCGGGACAGGGATACGAGCAGTACTTC	CASSLPGQGYEQYF
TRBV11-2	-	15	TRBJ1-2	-	TGTGCCAGCAGCCTTACGGAATTACAGGGTTTTGGCTACACCTTC	CASSLTELQGFGYTF
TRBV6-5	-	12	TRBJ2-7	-	TGTGCCAGCTGGGGGAGGGGGAACGAGCAGTACTTC	CASWGRGNEQYF
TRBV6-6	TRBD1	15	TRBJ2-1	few	TGTGCCAGCAGAGCAGGACAGGCGGGCATGGATGAGCAGTTCTTC	CASRAGQAGMDEQFF
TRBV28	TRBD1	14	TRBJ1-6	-	TGTGCCAGCAGCACAGGGGGCCGGAATTCACCCCTCCACTTT	CASSTGGRNSPLHF
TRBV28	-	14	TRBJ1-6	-	TGTGCCAGCAGCCCCCCGGGGGGGAATTCACCCCTCCACTTT	CASSPPGGNSPLHF
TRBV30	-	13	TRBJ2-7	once	TGTGCCTGGAGTGTTAGATCCTCCGACGAGCAGTACTTC	CAWSVRSSDEQYF
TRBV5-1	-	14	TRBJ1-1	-	TGCGCCAGCAGCCTCAGGGGCGTCGACACTGAAGCTTTCTTT	CASSLRGVDTEAFF
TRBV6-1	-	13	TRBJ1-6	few	TGTGCCAGCAGGAGGGAGCCTAATTCACCCCTCCACTTT	CASRREPNSPLHF
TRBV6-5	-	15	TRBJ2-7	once	TGTGCCAGCAGTTACTCGATGAGCGGATCCTACGAGCAGTACTTC	CASSYSMSGSYEQYF
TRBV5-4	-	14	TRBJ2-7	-	TGTGCCAGCAGCTTGTCAGTAAGCGGCTACGAGCAGTACTTC	CASSLSVSGYEQYF
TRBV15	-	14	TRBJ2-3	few	TGTGCCACCAGCAGATACAACCAGGGAGATACGCAGTATTTT	CATSRYNQGDTQYF
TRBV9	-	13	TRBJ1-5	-	TGTGCCAGCAGCGTAGACACGTATCAGCCCCAGCATTTT	CASSVDTYQPQHF
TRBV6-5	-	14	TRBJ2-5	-	TGTGCCAGCAGTGCGCTTTCTCCACAAGAGACCCAGTACTTC	CASSALSPQETQYF
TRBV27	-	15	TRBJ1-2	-	TGTGCCAGCAGTTCTACCTGGGGCAGCTCTTATGGCTACACCTTC	CASSSTWGSSYGYTF
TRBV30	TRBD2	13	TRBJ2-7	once	TGTGCCTGGAGTCCTAGCGGCCTGGGGGGGCAGTACTTC	CAWSPSGLGGQYF
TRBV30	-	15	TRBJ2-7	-	TGTGCCTGGTCGACGGGACTGACGGGGACGGGAGAGCAGTACTTC	CAWSTGLTGTGEQYF
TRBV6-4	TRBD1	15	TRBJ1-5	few	TGTGCCAGCAGCCAAGACAGGGGTATTAATCAGCCCCAGCATTTT	CASSQDRGINQPQHF